Given below is one T cell receptor (beta chain) in context. This entry is derived from a study of blood T cell repertoires in COVID-19. Whole-study context: Sample material is recorded as cDNA or gDNA derived from T cells, B-cell-depleted T cells, or PBMCs.

One Seattle source followed patients from active infection through their disease course. In the original workflow: Reference gene primers were amplified, and this amplification served to estimate nucleated cell counts. Sequenced by immunoSEQ multiplex PCR; TCRdb stores in-frame clones only, minus some. V and J calls and clone size are given by that table; D and trimming were obtained from the DNA. The sample gives roughly 78,000 clones, less than 90% of which show up once; about 13% is in the top ten. The receptor comes from a man aged 50 to 59 with COVID-19, enrolled during active disease. The sample comprised peripheral blood.

CDR3 in amino acids: CASSLGGQGNTIYF. For the CDR3, the DNA is TGCGCCAGCAGCTTGGGGGGGCAAGGAAACACCATATATTTT. The chain combines TRBV5-1 with TRBJ1-3; tentative D call: TRBD1 (6 bases). Germline CDR1 SGHRS, CDR2 YFSETQ. The V gene lost 0 bases and the J gene lost 4 bases, with 8 bases spanning the gap. The length of the CDR3 is 14 residues.